Below are 17 T cell receptor beta chains sequenced from a single sample in a study of metastatic and nonmetastatic thyroid tumors. TCRdb used MiXCR to call clones anew from the PCR reads. The sample includes over 25,000 clones, around 15% of them seen just once. Every patient was untreated before thyroid surgery. Sequencing was carried out using blood. The receptors derive from a male donor with papillary thyroid cancer or a benign thyroid nodule (not recorded which). Some clones in this sample may be carry-over from other donors' samples.

Ten or more counts support this clone. V gene TRBV20-1 combines with J gene TRBJ2-2; possibly TRBD1 or TRBD2 for D (5 bases each). The length of the CDR3 is 14 residues. Germline CDR1 DFQATT, CDR2 SNEGSKA (reference sequence). Trimming removed 5 bases from V and 0 bases from J, with 10 bases in between. The CDR3 DNA reads as TGCAGTGCTCTGGGGGAATCGAACACCGGGGAGCTGTTTTTT. As protein: CSALGESNTGELFF.

This clone turned up a few times. A much larger clone is a single base away; this may be a read error. The CDR3 is CASSPTDDGPYEQYF. CDR3 DNA: TGTGCCAGCTCCCCCACCGACGACGGCCCCTACGAGCAGTACTTC. This chain uses TRBV18 with TRBJ2-7; no clear D gene. Trimming stripped 6 bases from V and 2 bases from J, with 17 bases between. From germline, CDR1 is KGHSH and CDR2 LQKENI. This CDR3 has 15 residues.

This clone was seen ten or more times. The rearrangement uses TRBV11-2 and TRBJ2-1, with 8 nucleotides matching TRBD2. Germline CDR1 is SGHAT and CDR2 is FQNNGV. The CDR3 spans 14 residues. The trim removed 6 bases at V and 5 bases at J, leaving 6 bases unmatched. CDR3 amino acids: CASRQTAGDNEQFF. The CDR3 DNA reads as TGTGCCAGCAGACAAACAGCGGGGGACAATGAGCAGTTCTTC.

This clone showed up many times. The genes are TRBV24-1 and TRBJ2-3; a weak D match, TRBD2 (6 bases). Germline V lookup: CDR1 KGHDR, CDR2 SFDVKD. This CDR3 is built from 14 residues. Trimming removed 4 bases at V and 2 bases at J, with 9 bases between. The CDR3 nucleotides are TGTGCCACCAGTGAGGGGGGTTACACAGATACGCAGTATTTT. It is translated as CATSEGGYTDTQYF.

This clone ranks as medium-sized. The rearrangement links TRBV6-5 to TRBJ2-1, with 9 bases matching TRBD2. The V gene end was trimmed by 2 bases and the J gene end by 8 bases; junction bases not matched to a gene: 16. CDR1 MNHEY and CDR2 SVGAGI come from the germline V gene. The CDR3 has 18 amino acids. CDR3: CASSYPPSAAGGRYEQFF. The CDR3 coding sequence is TGTGCCAGCAGTTACCCCCCCTCGGCAGCGGGAGGAAGATATGAGCAGTTCTTC.

A remark on this clone: A junction boundary mismatches the germline segment, possibly from a read error. The V gene is TRBV6-1, the J gene TRBJ2-1; either TRBD1 or TRBD2 may fit D (5 bases each). This CDR3 has 14 amino acids. Germline CDR1 is MNHNS and CDR2 is SASEGT. CDR3 sequence: CSSSPGLAYNEQFF. CDR3 coding DNA: TGTTCCAGCAGCCCGGGGCTAGCCTACAATGAGCAGTTCTTC.

This clone was counted ten times or more. CDR3 residues: CASSWGGSYNEQFF. Here the CDR3 DNA reads TGTGCCAGTAGTTGGGGGGGCTCCTACAATGAGCAGTTCTTC. The chain uses TRBV19 and TRBJ2-1; 7 bases fit TRBD2. The trim removed 5 bases at V and 0 bases at J, leaving 1 base unmatched. Germline values: CDR1 LNHDA, CDR2 SQIVND (reference sequence). The CDR3 runs to 14 residues.

The table lists this clone with many counts. The chain recombines TRBV7-9 with TRBJ2-7; D is possibly TRBD1 (5 bases). CDR3 size: 12 residues. V lost 8 bases to trimming and J lost 3 bases, with 11 bases between them. CDR1 and CDR2 from the germline V gene are SEHNR and FQNEAQ (reference sequence). CDR3 DNA sequence: TGTGCCAGCGCCACAGGTCTCTACGAGCAGTACTTC. Its translation is CASATGLYEQYF. The full variable domain, its missing parts supplied by reference TRBV7-9 and TRBJ2-7, is DTGVSQNPRHKITKRGQNVTFRCDPISEHNRLYWYRQTLGQGPEFLTYFQNEAQLEKSRLLSDRFSAERPKGSFSTLEIQRTEQGDSAMYLCASATGLYEQYFGPGTRLTVT.

Only a few counts were recorded for this clone. This could be a read error, since a much larger clone is one nucleotide away. The chain has TRBV18 and TRBJ1-1; 7 bases are shared with TRBD1. From germline, CDR1 is KGHSH and CDR2 LQKENI. CDR3 length equals 12 residues. The CDR3 DNA follows: TGTGCCAGCCCACCGGGGACAGTTGAAGCTTTCTTT. Amino acids: CASPPGTVEAFF.

This clone was picked up many times. J is TRBJ1-2 and V is TRBV24-1; the D gene is possibly TRBD1 (6 bases). The CDR3 loop spans 12 amino acids. V was pared by 8 bases and J by 5 bases, with 11 bases between. Germline loops: CDR1 KGHDR, CDR2 SFDVKD. CDR3 region: CATKQRGYGYTF. In DNA form, the CDR3 reads TGTGCCACCAAACAAAGGGGGTATGGCTACACCTTC.

The chain combines TRBV12-3 or TRBV12-4 with TRBJ2-7; D is perhaps TRBD1 or TRBD2 (5 bases each). This CDR3 region has 14 residues. V dropped 6 bases and J dropped 5 bases, with 17 bases sitting between them. This CDR3 is CASSLLRDGDEQYF. The CDR3 DNA sequence: TGTGCCAGCAGCTTACTCAGGGACGGTGACGAGCAGTACTTC.

There are a few counts of this clone. A read error may account for a junction end that differs from germline. The chain recombines TRBV6-1 with TRBJ2-3; 14 bases align to TRBD2. Germline CDR1 and CDR2: MNHNS and SASEGT. CDR3 length: 15 amino acids. The CDR3 DNA sequence: TGTGCCAGCATTGAGACTAGCGGGGGGGCAGATATGCAGTATTTT. Its translation: CASIETSGGADMQYF.

This clone was counted many times. This chain connects TRBV12-3 or TRBV12-4 to TRBJ2-2, with D perhaps matching TRBD1 (5 bases). Trimming stripped 5 bases from V and 1 base from J, with 17 bases between. The CDR3 is 17 residues long. The CDR3 bases are TGTGCCAGCAGTCCACCTGACGGTAGGGGGAACACCGGGGAGCTGTTTTTT. This translates into CASSPPDGRGNTGELFF.

This clone was detected many times. The V gene is TRBV19, the J gene TRBJ2-7; perhaps TRBD2 as D (7 bases). Trimming stripped 4 bases from V and 2 bases from J, with 15 bases between. The CDR3 totals 15 residues. The V gene's germline CDR1 is LNHDA and CDR2 SQIVND (reference sequence). The CDR3 DNA is TGTGCCAGTAGTACGGCTGGGGGGGCACCCTACGAGCAGTACTTC. Translating it yields CASSTAGGAPYEQYF. Full variable domain (rest looked up from reference TRBV19 and TRBJ2-7): DGGITQSPKYLFRKEGQNVTLSCEQNLNHDAMYWYRQDPGQGLRLIYYSQIVNDFQKGDIAEGYSVSREKKESFPLTVTSAQKNPTAFYLCASSTAGGAPYEQYFGPGTRLTVT.

This clone was seen repeatedly, ten times or more. A read error may explain this, as a much larger clone is one base away. V gene TRBV5-1 combines with J gene TRBJ2-7; TRBD2 matches at 8 bases. Germline V CDR1 and CDR2: SGHRS, YFSETQ. The junction had 12 bases not matched to a gene; V was cut back by 6 bases and J by 4 bases. CDR3 length: 15 residues. The CDR3 nucleotides are TGCGCCAGCAACCTCTTAGGCGCTAGCGGGTACGAGCAGTACTTC. Residues: CASNLLGASGYEQYF. The full variable domain, its missing parts supplied by reference TRBV5-1 and TRBJ2-7, is KAGVTQTPRYLIKTRGQQVTLSCSPISGHRSVSWYQQTPGQGLQFLFEYFSETQRNKGNFPGRFSGRQFSNSRSEMNVSTLELGDSALYLCASNLLGASGYEQYFGPGTRLTVT.

In this sample, this clone turned up many times. The chain couples TRBV14 to TRBJ1-3; D is ambiguous. The germline CDR1 and CDR2 sequences are SGHDN and FVKESK. The CDR3 sequence is 13 residues long. Trimming took 3 bases from V and 8 from J, leaving 11 bases between them. CDR3 bases: TGTGCCAGCAGCCAGTCGGAGAGGGACACCATATATTTT. As protein: CASSQSERDTIYF. Variable domain in full (rest from reference TRBV14 and TRBJ1-3): EAGVTQFPSHSVIEKGQTVTLRCDPISGHDNLYWYRRVMGKEIKFLLHFVKESKQDESGMPNNRFLAERTGGTYSTLKVQPAELEDSGVYFCASSQSERDTIYFGEGSWLTVV.

This clone was counted many times. The rearrangement uses TRBV6-1 and TRBJ2-5; TRBD1 aligns across 8 bases. Germline V gene lookup returns CDR1 MNHNS and CDR2 SASEGT. CDR3 length equals 14 residues. The trim removed 5 bases at V and 7 bases at J, leaving 9 bases unmatched. The CDR3 sequence: CASSLDRGVGTQYF. Written as DNA, the CDR3 is TGTGCCAGCAGTTTAGACAGGGGAGTGGGGACCCAGTACTTC.